What follows are 8 T cell receptor beta chains derived from one specimen sequenced in a study of blood T cell repertoires in COVID-19. Only in-frame clones appear in the TCRdb table, and some are missing; sequencing was by immunoSEQ multiplex PCR. The repertoire consists of about 250,000 clones, with around 90% occurring once and the leading ten covering roughly 3.1%. Sequencing used peripheral blood. These receptors were obtained from a man aged 18 to 29 with active or convalescent COVID-19.

The chain carries TRBV18 and TRBJ1-2; 8 bases are shared with TRBD1. This CDR3 region has 15 residues. From germline, CDR1 is KGHSH and CDR2 LQKENI. V dropped 3 bases and J dropped 2; count of bases not matched to a gene: 5. The CDR3 sequence: CASSPPGTGNYGYTF. In nucleotides, the CDR3 is TGTGCCAGCTCACCTCCAGGGACAGGCAACTATGGCTACACCTTC.

The gene calls are TRBV7-9 and TRBJ2-2, with D possibly matching TRBD2 (6 bases). The CDR3 consists of 15 residues. Trimming stripped 5 bases from V and 0 bases from J, with 10 bases between. CDR1 and CDR2 from the germline V gene are SEHNR and FQNEAQ (reference sequence). DNA for the CDR3: TGTGCCAGCAGCCCGGACTACCCGAACACCGGGGAGCTGTTTTTT. This encodes CASSPDYPNTGELFF.

This rearrangement joins TRBV29-1 to TRBJ2-7; a weak D match, TRBD1 (6 bases). V shed 2 bases and J shed 0 bases, with 17 bases lying between them. The CDR3 runs to 16 residues. CDR1 and CDR2 (germline): SQVTM, ANQGSEA. For the CDR3, the DNA is TGCAGCGTTGAATTACCGGACAGTAAGATCTCCTACGAGCAGTACTTC. Amino acids: CSVELPDSKISYEQYF.

This chain links TRBV19 with TRBJ1-5, with 8 bases lining up with TRBD1. The CDR3 loop spans 13 amino acids. The V segment lost 0 bases and the J segment 10 bases; nucleotides outside the gene matches: 2. Germline V gives CDR1 LNHDA, CDR2 SQIVND (reference sequence). The CDR3 bases are TGTGCCAGTAGTATAGATGGACAGGGCCCCCAGCATTTT. Protein product: CASSIDGQGPQHF.

This chain links TRBV10-3 with TRBJ1-4; D remains ambiguous. V was pared by 3 bases and J by 0 bases, with 5 bases between. The CDR3 is 14 residues long. Germline CDR1 reads ENHRY; CDR2 reads SYGVKD. In nucleotides, the CDR3 is TGTGCCATCAGTGAACGGGCAACTAATGAAAAACTGTTTTTT. Its translation: CAISERATNEKLFF.

This chain joins TRBV29-1 and TRBJ2-7; a weak D match, TRBD1 (6 bases). The CDR3 is made up of 14 amino acids. The V gene's germline CDR1 is SQVTM and CDR2 ANQGSEA. Trimming removed 0 bases at V and 5 bases at J, with 14 bases between. The DNA for the CDR3 is TGCAGCGTTGAAGAAGTACAGGGAGTTGACGAGCAGTACTTC. It encodes CSVEEVQGVDEQYF.

This sequence joins TRBV2 and TRBJ2-3; D uncertain. Germline V gives CDR1 SNHLY, CDR2 FYNNEI. Between the trimmed V and J ends, which lost 2 bases and 2 bases, there was a span of 8 bases. The CDR3 has 14 residues. The CDR3 loop is CASSERGYTDTQYF. The CDR3 coding sequence is TGTGCCAGCAGTGAACGAGGCTACACAGATACGCAGTATTTT.

V gene TRBV14 combines with J gene TRBJ2-1; 9 bases fit TRBD2. The CDR3 is 15 residues long. V was pared by 1 base and J by 6 bases, with 4 bases of the junction left unmatched. Germline CDR1 and CDR2: SGHDN and FVKESK. The CDR3 DNA sequence: TGTGCCAGCAGCCAAGGGCGGGGGGGCCCCAATGAGCAGTTCTTC. Its translation is CASSQGRGGPNEQFF.